Listed below are T cell receptor beta chains from one sample, sequenced in a study of blood T cell repertoires in COVID-19. TCRdb keeps only in-frame clones here, not all; method: immunoSEQ multiplex PCR. The sample has 85,000 to 120,000 clones; 71% are singletons. What was sequenced was peripheral blood. These receptors were collected from a human donor with acute or convalescent COVID-19. The donor label of this sample is uncertain. Each CDR3 is given with its conserved first and last residue. Size is stated for part of the rows, as once, few or many counts, or as a class when the clone is expanded.

CDR3	V	J	size
CASSHSGGQEKLFF	TRBV14	TRBJ1-4	few
CASSQGSAGGTEAFF	TRBV4-2	TRBJ1-1	.
CASSLYSAGDTDTQYF	TRBV7-8	TRBJ2-3	.
CASSYSGQANSPLHF	TRBV6-5	TRBJ1-6	few
CASSNTLTGGRTEAFF	TRBV5-6	TRBJ1-1	once
CASSPIQGSYGYTF	TRBV3-1/TRBV3-2	TRBJ1-2	medium-sized
CASSRNLVTNNSPLHF	TRBV7-8	TRBJ1-6	.
CASSYTRSHSGNTIYF	TRBV6-5	TRBJ1-3	.
CASSQEKYTGTETQYF	TRBV3-1/TRBV3-2	TRBJ2-5	.
CASSGRTGGEKNTIYF	TRBV5-1	TRBJ1-3	.
CASSLQGALYNSPLHF	TRBV13	TRBJ1-6	once
CSVAPPGIETQYF	TRBV29-1	TRBJ2-5	once
CASSEEVGGNTEAFF	TRBV11-2	TRBJ1-1	.
CASSEEQSQPQHF	TRBV2	TRBJ1-5	.
CASSMNPGLNTGELFF	TRBV19	TRBJ2-2	.
CASTHRNTGELFF	TRBV12-3/TRBV12-4	TRBJ2-2	.
CASSSGLVLTDTQYF	TRBV11-2	TRBJ2-3	.
CASNPRGGAVNTGELFF	TRBV2	TRBJ2-2	.
CSVGQGREKLFF	TRBV29-1	TRBJ1-4	.
CASSVGSGRETQYF	TRBV9	TRBJ2-5	.
CASEAPTGERYGYTF	TRBV21-1	TRBJ1-2	few
CASSLGAGSYNEQFF	TRBV11-3	TRBJ2-1	few
CASSPRDRGAFGELFF	TRBV18	TRBJ2-2	.
CASGEGTGGEEAFF	TRBV7-8	TRBJ1-1	.
CASSSFSSGGKNTGELFF	TRBV7-7	TRBJ2-2	.
CAWSRHGTGGDEKLFF	TRBV30	TRBJ1-4	once
CASSSPGSTIRTDTQYF	TRBV11-2	TRBJ2-3	.
CASSDSGLTGELFF	TRBV6-4	TRBJ2-2	.
CASSRTGHPIDTQYF	TRBV3-1/TRBV3-2	TRBJ2-3	.
CASSQDPGLAGELREQFF	TRBV4-2	TRBJ2-1	.
CATRDRAPYNEQFF	TRBV24-1	TRBJ2-1	.
CASSEGDRRSGELFF	TRBV11-1	TRBJ2-2	few
CAWSGTGLAGGRQYF	TRBV30	TRBJ2-3	.
CASSLTMTTYGTDTQYF	TRBV5-1	TRBJ2-3	few
CASSQAAATNEKLFF	TRBV3-1/TRBV3-2	TRBJ1-4	.
CATIAGSNTDTQYF	TRBV2	TRBJ2-3	.
CASGLWSRDSYGYTF	TRBV12-5	TRBJ1-2	.
CASSKIWTGGVGYNEQFF	TRBV21-1	TRBJ2-1	.
CASSYGSARTNEKLFF	TRBV6-6	TRBJ1-4	.
CASISGVVGQETQYF	TRBV11-2	TRBJ2-5	.
CASSYRLAGVDEQFF	TRBV5-1	TRBJ2-1	.
CASSGGGETQYF	TRBV10-2	TRBJ2-5	.
CASSLSGRNEQFF	TRBV3-1/TRBV3-2	TRBJ2-1	.
CASSGQGGRNYGYTF	TRBV7-2	TRBJ1-2	.
CASSPWTGLNTEAFF	TRBV7-2	TRBJ1-1	.
CASSAGSDRQNYGYTF	TRBV9	TRBJ1-2	few
CASRDFGGTINEQFF	TRBV2	TRBJ2-1	few
CASSILDRANQPQHF	TRBV19	TRBJ1-5	.
CASEVAGGRNQPQHF	TRBV2	TRBJ1-5	.